This entry lists 20 T cell receptor beta chains sequenced from one sample in a study of blood T cells in healthy people across ages. It was with a sample-barcoded 5' primer and a J-beta primer mix that a second PCR of about 6 to 12 cycles was run. Each CDR3 protein is one row after TCRdb ran MiXCR on the 5' RACE reads. The top ten hold 3.7% of the sample, which has roughly 800,000 distinct CDR3 sequences, 20% to 25% seen once. The same data also went into a second study, on T cells of mothers and their children.

Material for sequencing was blood. These receptors were obtained from a boy younger than 18 in good health.

This clonotype has more than one count but fewer than ten. The chain links TRBV10-3 to TRBJ2-5, with D possibly being TRBD1 (5 bases). Germline loops: CDR1 ENHRY, CDR2 SYGVKD. The CDR3 totals 14 residues. V was shortened by 0 bases and J by 7 bases, with 12 bases between the two germline ends. CDR3 DNA: TGTGCCATCAGTGAGTCATCAGGGTACGGGACCCAGTACTTC. Protein product: CAISESSGYGTQYF.

This clonotype was seen ten or more times. V usage is TRBV6-6 and J usage is TRBJ2-5; D is undetermined. There are 12 residues in the CDR3. Between the trimmed V and J ends, which lost 2 bases and 4 bases, there was a span of 5 bases. Germline V lookup: CDR1 MNHNY, CDR2 SVGAGI (reference sequence). CDR3 amino acids: CASSYPRETQYF. The DNA of the CDR3 is TGTGCCAGCAGTTACCCGAGAGAGACCCAGTACTTC.

This clonotype has only a few counts. The chain carries TRBV25-1 and TRBJ2-1, with 9 positions matching TRBD1. Germline CDR1 is MGHDK and CDR2 is SYGVNS. The CDR3 sequence is 15 residues long. After removal of 6 bases from V and 8 bases from J, the junction contained 11 bases not matched to a gene. The CDR3 sequence: CASRGGQGSPHEQFF. CDR3 nucleotides: TGTGCCAGCAGAGGGGGACAGGGCAGCCCTCATGAGCAGTTCTTC.

The CDR3 region has the DNA TGTGCCAGCAGCCGAGAGGCCCGGGGCGGTGTCTACGAGCAGTACTTC. It yields the protein CASSREARGGVYEQYF. V is TRBV7-2 and J is TRBJ2-7; either TRBD1 or TRBD2 may supply D (5 bases each). Germline V gene sequence: CDR1 SGHTA, CDR2 FQGNSA. CDR3 length equals 16 residues. Trimming removed 5 bases at V and 3 bases at J, with 20 bases between. The whole variable domain, filled in from reference TRBV7-2 and TRBJ2-7, reads GAGVSQSPSNKVTEKGKDVELRCDPISGHTALYWYRQSLGQGLEFLIYFQGNSAPDKSGLPSDRFSAERTGGSVSTLTIQRTQQEDSAVYLCASSREARGGVYEQYFGPGTRLTVT.

In its sample, this clonotype was seen a few times. The V call is TRBV4-2, the J call TRBJ2-5; 10 bases fit TRBD1. The CDR3 covers 20 residues. Losses at the gene ends were 0 bases for V and 2 bases for J; bases not matched to a gene: 15. Germline CDR1 is LGHNA and CDR2 is YNFKEQ. CDR3 sequence (DNA): TGTGCCAGCAGCCAAGATCGGGGCGGCGAGGGACAGGGGTTACAAGAGACCCAGTACTTC. Residues: CASSQDRGGEGQGLQETQYF.

The V gene is TRBV9, the J gene TRBJ1-1; the match to TRBD1 covers 12 bases. CDR3 length: 17 residues. V lost 0 bases and J lost 1; bases outside the gene matches: 4. Germline V gene sequence: CDR1 SGDLS, CDR2 YYNGEE. The CDR3 DNA sequence: TGTGCCAGCAGCGTAGGGGGACAGGGGGCAGCGAACACTGAAGCTTTCTTT. Its translation: CASSVGGQGAANTEAFF.

CDR3 amino acids: CASSLVGDLSGANVLTF. As DNA, the CDR3 is TGTGCCAGCAGCTTAGTGGGGGATTTATCTGGGGCCAACGTCCTGACTTTC. The V call is TRBV11-2, the J call TRBJ2-6, with D perhaps TRBD1 or TRBD2 (5 bases each). Looked up from germline, CDR1 is SGHAT and CDR2 is FQNNGV. CDR3 length: 17 amino acids. V lost 1 base and J 1 base, leaving 11 bases between the germline ends.

The CDR3, as DNA: TGTGCCAGCAGCCGGAGTGAAAACATTCAGTACTTC. It specifies CASSRSENIQYF. V gene TRBV9 combines with J gene TRBJ2-4, with D unresolved. V was cut by 4 bases and J by 5 bases, with 7 bases left in between. The CDR3 is 12 amino acids. The germline V gene has CDR1 SGDLS and CDR2 YYNGEE.

V gene TRBV5-1 combines with J gene TRBJ2-5, with D tentatively TRBD1 or TRBD2 (5 bases each). From germline, CDR1 is SGHRS and CDR2 YFSETQ. The V and J ends lost 6 bases and 5 bases respectively, with 8 bases between them. The CDR3 has 11 amino acids. CDR3 sequence: CASIGEETQYF. In DNA, the CDR3 is TGCGCCAGCATAGGGGAGGAGACCCAGTACTTC.

The V gene is TRBV28, the J gene TRBJ2-5, with unresolved D. CDR1 MDHEN and CDR2 SYDVKM come from the germline V gene. V shed 3 bases and J shed 5 bases, with 7 bases lying between them. The CDR3 consists of 12 residues. CDR3 protein: CASSFVSETQYF. DNA of the CDR3: TGTGCCAGCAGTTTTGTGAGTGAGACCCAGTACTTC.

This clonotype has a handful of counts. The CDR3 nucleotides are TGCGCCAGCAGCGACGGGACAGGTAGAATGGAGACCCAGTACTTC. Residues: CASSDGTGRMETQYF. This chain connects TRBV4-3 to TRBJ2-5; 8 positions agree with TRBD1. The germline V gene encodes CDR1 LGHNA and CDR2 YSLEER. The CDR3 covers 15 residues. The junction had 10 bases not matched to a gene; V was cut back by 5 bases and J by 5 bases.

The sample holds a few counts of this clonotype. V usage is TRBV7-9 and J usage is TRBJ2-5; D is uncertain. The J call may be wrong; the DNA end is better matched by TRBJ2-7. The CDR3 length is 14 residues. Germline V CDR1 and CDR2: SEHNR, FQNEAQ (reference sequence). CDR3 sequence reads: CASSLRVNSYEQYF. In DNA, the CDR3 is TGTGCCAGCAGCTTAAGAGTCAACTCCTACGAGCAGTACTTC.

The V gene is TRBV5-1, the J gene TRBJ2-5; D gene uncertain. The CDR3 has 12 amino acids. The ends were cut back, 5 bases at V and 5 bases at J, with 10 bases in the middle. Germline V gives CDR1 SGHRS, CDR2 YFSETQ. The CDR3 sequence: CASRVARETQYF. The DNA for the CDR3 is TGCGCCAGCAGAGTAGCTCGGGAGACCCAGTACTTC.

The rearrangement links TRBV6-6 to TRBJ1-6; D unclear. Germline V gene data show CDR1 as MNHNY and CDR2 as SVGAGI (reference sequence). There are 15 residues in the CDR3. The ends were cut back, 6 bases at V and 7 bases at J, with 16 bases in the middle. The CDR3: CASSYSPDTNSPLHF. The CDR3 nucleotides are TGTGCCAGCAGCTACAGCCCCGATACCAATTCACCCCTCCACTTT.

This clonotype came up a few times. The chain recombines TRBV20-1 with TRBJ1-6; 7 bases are shared with TRBD1. This CDR3 has 10 residues. The germline CDR1 and CDR2 sequences are DFQATT and SNEGSKA (reference sequence). V was pared by 6 bases and J by 14 bases, with 4 bases of the junction left unmatched. CDR3 sequence (DNA): TGCAGTGCAATGACAGGGACCCTCCACTTT. It is translated as CSAMTGTLHF.

J is TRBJ1-3 and V is TRBV7-2; D is unclear. The germline V gene encodes CDR1 SGHTA and CDR2 FQGNSA. The CDR3 length is 15 residues. V lost 4 bases, J lost 0 bases, and 10 bases lay in between. CDR3 residues: CASSSQRHSGNTIYF. CDR3 in DNA: TGTGCCAGCAGCTCCCAGAGACACTCTGGAAACACCATATATTTT.

This clonotype occurred once. CDR3 region: CASSSPGTARYEQYF. DNA of the CDR3: TGTGCCAGCAGTTCGCCCGGGACAGCACGCTACGAGCAGTACTTC. The chain links TRBV28 to TRBJ2-5; TRBD1 matches at 7 bases. The better agreement between TRBJ2-7 and the DNA end casts doubt on the J call. The CDR3 is 15 residues long. Germline V gives CDR1 MDHEN, CDR2 SYDVKM.

The V and J genes are TRBV2 and TRBJ2-1; D uncertain. The CDR3 has 14 amino acids. V was clipped by 3 bases and J by 0 bases, with 6 bases between them. CDR1 and CDR2 (germline): SNHLY, FYNNEI. CDR3 protein: CASSDWDSYNEQFF. DNA for the CDR3: TGTGCCAGCAGTGATTGGGACTCCTACAATGAGCAGTTCTTC.

V gene TRBV21-1 combines with J gene TRBJ2-7; TRBD1, the D gene given by the table, was not confirmed from the DNA. TRBV21-1 is classified as a pseudogene. The CDR3 extends over 16 amino acids. The CDR3 reads CASSLDAGTGVYEQYF. CDR3 bases: TGTGCCAGCAGCCTTGACGCCGGGACAGGGGTCTACGAGCAGTACTTC.

The chain has TRBV3-1 and TRBJ2-7; no firm D call. Deletions cut 4 bases from V and 7 bases from J, with 17 bases between. This CDR3 spans 14 amino acids. Germline CDR1 is LGHDT and CDR2 is YNNKEL (reference sequence). This chain's CDR3 is CASSRFGNVGEQYF. DNA of the CDR3: TGTGCCAGCAGCCGTTTTGGGAATGTAGGGGAGCAGTACTTC.